The 11 T cell receptor beta chains listed next were all sequenced from one sample in a study of T-cell memory formation after mild COVID-19. TCRdb called the 5' RACE reads again in MiXCR, with one record for every CDR3 protein. The sample has about 390,000 distinct CDR3 sequences, approximately 15% seen once. Input material: PBMCs or a T cell subset sorted from them (not recorded which). These TCRs come from a young man who had mild COVID-19 (a few samples of this study predate the infection). Cell type and time point are not known.

This clonotype showed up just a few times. The V gene is TRBV6-5, the J gene TRBJ2-7; no firm D call. The CDR3 consists of 13 residues. CDR1 and CDR2 (germline): MNHEY, SVGAGI. Trimming took off 3 bases at V and 3 bases at J, with 9 bases between the two ends. Here the CDR3 reads CASSYSELYEQYF. The DNA for the CDR3 is TGTGCCAGCAGTTATTCAGAACTCTACGAGCAGTACTTC.

This clonotype has more than one count but fewer than ten. J is TRBJ1-3 and V is TRBV6-4; no firm D call. The CDR3 is 14 residues long. Germline-derived CDR1 and CDR2 are MRHNA and SNTAGT. V gave up 7 bases and J gave up 0 bases, with 10 bases separating them. The CDR3 is CASNSLHSGNTIYF. The CDR3 DNA follows: TGTGCCAGCAACAGTCTTCACTCTGGAAACACCATATATTTT.

This clonotype has only a few counts. The chain is built from TRBV7-9 and TRBJ1-5, with 7 bases lining up with TRBD1. Looked up from germline, CDR1 is SEHNR and CDR2 is FQNEAQ (reference sequence). The CDR3 is 15 amino acids. V trimming: 5 bases; J trimming: 5 bases; junction bases outside the gene matches: 9. CDR3 DNA: TGTGCCAGCAGCCCGCGAGGGGGCTGGGATCAGCCCCAGCATTTT. Translating it yields CASSPRGGWDQPQHF.

The table lists this clonotype with a few counts. DNA of the CDR3: TGTGCCAACCTAACAGGGTTTGGGACTGAAGCTTTCTTT. It encodes CANLTGFGTEAFF. The genes are TRBV2 and TRBJ1-1, with a weak D call TRBD1 (6 bases). Germline loops: CDR1 SNHLY, CDR2 FYNNEI. The V gene lost 10 bases and the J gene lost 5 bases, with 17 bases spanning the gap. CDR3 length equals 13 residues. The whole variable domain, remainder taken from reference TRBV2 and TRBJ1-1, is EPEVTQTPSHQVTQMGQEVILRCVPISNHLYFYWYRQILGQKVEFLVSFYNNEISEKSEIFDDQFSVERPDGSNFTLKIRSTKLEDSAMYFCANLTGFGTEAFFGQGTRLTVV.

In DNA, the CDR3 is TGTGCCAGCAGTATGGGCGGGGCCCAAGAGACCCAGTACTTC. It specifies CASSMGGAQETQYF. The gene calls are TRBV11-3 and TRBJ2-5; tentative D call: TRBD2 (6 bases). V was shortened by 6 bases and J by 1 base, with 12 bases between the two germline ends. The CDR3 has 14 residues. In germline, CDR1 is SGHNT, CDR2 YENEEA.

This chain connects TRBV20-1 to TRBJ2-7; perhaps TRBD1 as D (6 bases). This CDR3 is built from 13 residues. V gave up 4 bases and J gave up 6 bases, with 16 bases separating them. Germline V lookup: CDR1 DFQATT, CDR2 SNEGSKA (reference sequence). CDR3 amino acids: CSAITGLAGEQYF. CDR3 nucleotides: TGCAGTGCTATCACAGGGTTGGCTGGCGAGCAGTACTTC.

The chain couples TRBV29-1 to TRBJ2-1; 11 bases agree with TRBD2. Germline V CDR1 and CDR2: SQVTM, ANQGSEA. The length of the CDR3 is 13 residues. The V segment lost 5 bases and the J segment 9 bases; nucleotides outside the gene matches: 6. This CDR3 reads CSVPSGGPSEQFF. CDR3 bases: TGCAGCGTTCCTAGCGGGGGGCCTAGTGAGCAGTTCTTC.

The V gene is TRBV3-1, the J gene TRBJ2-1, with 13 bases fitting TRBD2. Germline CDR1 is LGHDT and CDR2 is YNNKEL (reference sequence). The V and J ends lost 2 bases and 4 bases, in that order; junction bases with no gene match: 5. This CDR3 is 17 amino acids long. The CDR3 loop reads CASSQPEGLAGYNEQFF. The CDR3 DNA follows: TGTGCCAGCAGCCAACCCGAGGGACTAGCGGGGTACAATGAGCAGTTCTTC.

The CDR3 nucleotides are TGTGCCAGCAGTTTACCGGGACTAGCGGGGTTCTACGAGCAGTACTTC. Encoded protein: CASSLPGLAGFYEQYF. J is TRBJ2-7 and V is TRBV12-3 or TRBV12-4, with 13 nucleotides matching TRBD2. J gave up 3 bases and V 2 bases, and 4 bases lay outside the gene matches. The CDR3 runs to 16 residues.

CDR3 DNA: TGTGCCAGCAGCCTCTTTGAGGGGAATGAGCAGTTCTTC. This translates into CASSLFEGNEQFF. The chain recombines TRBV7-2 with TRBJ2-1; either TRBD1 or TRBD2 may fit D (5 bases each). The CDR3 loop spans 13 amino acids. Germline CDR1 and CDR2: SGHTA and FQGNSA. V lost 5 bases and J lost 7, with 12 bases in between.

The J gene is TRBJ2-3, the V gene TRBV20-1, with 7 nucleotides matching TRBD1. The CDR3 is made up of 14 amino acids. Losses at the gene ends were 6 bases for V and 3 bases for J; bases not matched to a gene: 9. Germline CDR1 reads DFQATT; CDR2 reads SNEGSKA (reference sequence). The CDR3 loop is CSAPLMGQTDTQYF. CDR3 coding DNA: TGCAGTGCGCCACTGATGGGACAGACAGATACGCAGTATTTT.